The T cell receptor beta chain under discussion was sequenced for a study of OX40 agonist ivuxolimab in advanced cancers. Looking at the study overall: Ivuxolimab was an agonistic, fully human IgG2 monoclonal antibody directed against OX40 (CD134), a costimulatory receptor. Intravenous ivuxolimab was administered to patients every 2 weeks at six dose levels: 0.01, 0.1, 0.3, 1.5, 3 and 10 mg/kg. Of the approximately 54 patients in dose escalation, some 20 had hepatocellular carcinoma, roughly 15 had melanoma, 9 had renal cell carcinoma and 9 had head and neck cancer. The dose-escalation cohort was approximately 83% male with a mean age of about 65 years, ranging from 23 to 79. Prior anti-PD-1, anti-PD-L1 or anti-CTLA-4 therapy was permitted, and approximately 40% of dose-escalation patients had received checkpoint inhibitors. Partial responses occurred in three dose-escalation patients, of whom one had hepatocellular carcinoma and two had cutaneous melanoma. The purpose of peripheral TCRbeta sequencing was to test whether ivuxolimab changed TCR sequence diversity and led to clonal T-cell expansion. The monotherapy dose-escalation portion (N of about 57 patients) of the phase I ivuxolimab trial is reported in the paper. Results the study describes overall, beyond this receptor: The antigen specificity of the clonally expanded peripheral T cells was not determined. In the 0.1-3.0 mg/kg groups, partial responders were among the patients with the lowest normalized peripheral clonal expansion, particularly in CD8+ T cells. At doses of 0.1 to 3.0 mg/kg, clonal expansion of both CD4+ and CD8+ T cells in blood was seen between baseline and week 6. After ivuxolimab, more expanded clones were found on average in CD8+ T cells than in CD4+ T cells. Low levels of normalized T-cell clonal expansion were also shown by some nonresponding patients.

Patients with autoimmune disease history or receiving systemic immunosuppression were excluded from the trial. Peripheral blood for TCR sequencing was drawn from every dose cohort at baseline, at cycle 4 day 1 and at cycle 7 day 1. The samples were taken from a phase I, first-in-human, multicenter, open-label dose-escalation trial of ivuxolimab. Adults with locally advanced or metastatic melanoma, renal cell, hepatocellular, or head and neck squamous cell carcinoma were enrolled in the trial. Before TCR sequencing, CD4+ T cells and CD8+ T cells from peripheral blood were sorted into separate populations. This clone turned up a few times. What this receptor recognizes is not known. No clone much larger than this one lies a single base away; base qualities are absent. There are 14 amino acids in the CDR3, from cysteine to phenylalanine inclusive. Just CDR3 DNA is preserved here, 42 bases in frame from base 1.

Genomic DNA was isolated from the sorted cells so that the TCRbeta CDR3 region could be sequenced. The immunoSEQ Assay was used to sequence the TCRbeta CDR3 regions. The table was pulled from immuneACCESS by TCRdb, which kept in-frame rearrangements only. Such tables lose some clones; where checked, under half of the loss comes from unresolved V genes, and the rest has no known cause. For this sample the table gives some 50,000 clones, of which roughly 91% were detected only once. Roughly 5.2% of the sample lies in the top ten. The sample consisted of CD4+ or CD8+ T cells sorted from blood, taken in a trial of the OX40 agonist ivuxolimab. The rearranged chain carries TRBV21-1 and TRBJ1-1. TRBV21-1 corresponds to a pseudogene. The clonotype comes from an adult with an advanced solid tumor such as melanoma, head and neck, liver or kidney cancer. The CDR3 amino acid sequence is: CASSKGGYNTEAFF. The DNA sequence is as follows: TGTGCCAGCAGCAAAGGAGGTTACAACACTGAAGCTTTCTTT.